A single sample gave rise to the 11 T cell receptor beta chains below, sequenced in a study of CD8+CD57+ T cells in acquired aplastic anemia (dated by TCRdb to the late 2010s). Expansion of CD8+CD57+ cells had been shown by flow cytometry in the patients chosen for sequencing. Sequenced using an Illumina HiSeq 2000. Profiling of TCR beta VDJ combinations and CDR3 sequences used genomic DNA as the template. TCRdb redid the processing of the public reads, applying fastp at Q25 and MiXCR, and retained in-frame beta chains. Rows are unified per CDR3 protein, each entry keeping the most common DNA and genes. The table for this sample lists just over 450,000 distinct CDR3 sequences; approximately 32% of them were counted only once. Jointly, the top ten make up roughly 0.89% of the sample. The sequencing sample was made of sorted CD4+, CD8+, or CD8+CD57+ T cells (not recorded which) from PBMCs. Receptors originate from a human donor with aplastic anemia.

The rearrangement uses TRBV20-1 and TRBJ2-1; 7 bases are a match to TRBD2. V dropped 1 base and J dropped 0; count of bases not matched to a gene: 6. Germline V gives CDR1 DFQATT, CDR2 SNEGSKA (reference sequence). CDR3 length equals 16 residues. CDR3 sequence: CSARGPLANSYNEQFF. In nucleotides, the CDR3 is TGCAGTGCTAGAGGCCCACTAGCGAACTCCTACAATGAGCAGTTCTTC.

V is TRBV7-9 and J is TRBJ2-5; no definite D call. Germline V gene sequence: CDR1 SEHNR, CDR2 FQNEAQ (reference sequence). V was shortened by 0 bases and J by 4 bases, with 9 bases between the two germline ends. This CDR3 is built from 14 residues. The CDR3 nucleotides are TGTGCCAGCAGCTTAGCGGCCGGAGTAGAGACCCAGTACTTC. Its protein product is CASSLAAGVETQYF.

This clonotype came up a few times. The chain links TRBV20-1 to TRBJ2-4, with a tentative D call TRBD2 (5 bases). The CDR3 contains 14 residues. The germline CDR1 and CDR2 sequences are DFQATT and SNEGSKA (reference sequence). Trimming took off 0 bases at V and 4 bases at J, with 10 bases between the two ends. The CDR3 DNA reads TGCAGTGCTAGAGATCGGTCGGGGAAAAACATTCAGTACTTC. Its translation: CSARDRSGKNIQYF.

In the case of this clonotype: It is likely a read error, because the conserved phenylalanine at the end of the CDR3 is missing. The V and J genes are TRBV3-1 and TRBJ1-1, with D hard to call. The CDR3 totals 14 residues. Trimming removed 6 bases from V and 5 bases from J, with 16 bases in between. The germline V gene has CDR1 LGHDT and CDR2 YNNKEL (reference sequence). The CDR3, as DNA: TGTGCCAGCAGTCCGGGTGCACTCGGGACTGAAGCTTTCCTT. As protein: CASSPGALGTEAFL.

The V gene is TRBV15, the J gene TRBJ2-7, with TRBD1 matching over 11 bases. The CDR3 spans 15 residues. V dropped 1 base and J dropped 4; count of bases not matched to a gene: 3. The germline V gene encodes CDR1 LNHNV and CDR2 YYDKDF (reference sequence). The CDR3 is CATSRGGQGAYEQYV. The CDR3 DNA reads TGTGCCACCAGCAGAGGAGGACAGGGGGCTTACGAGCAGTACGTC.

This chain joins TRBV28 and TRBJ1-2, with 7 bases identical to TRBD1. V lost 8 bases, J lost 4 bases, and 10 bases stayed unmatched. Germline V lookup: CDR1 MDHEN, CDR2 SYDVKM. CDR3 length: 14 residues. The CDR3 spells CASSGTVAGYGYTF. CDR3 sequence (DNA): TGTGCCAGCTCCGGGACAGTGGCCGGCTATGGCTACACCTTC.

This clonotype appeared many times. V usage is TRBV2 and J usage is TRBJ1-5; D ambiguous. Germline V CDR1 and CDR2: SNHLY, FYNNEI. V lost 6 bases to trimming and J lost 5 bases, with 17 bases between them. The CDR3 runs to 15 residues. This CDR3 reads CASRVTGSNDQPQHF. The DNA of the CDR3 is TGTGCCAGCAGGGTGACTGGAAGCAATGATCAGCCCCAGCATTTT.

This clonotype has a count of ten or more. V and J are TRBV20-1 and TRBJ1-2; D unresolved. This CDR3 has 12 residues. Trimming pared 4 bases from V and 4 bases from J, leaving 10 bases between. Germline lookup yields CDR1 DFQATT and CDR2 SNEGSKA (reference sequence). CDR3 loop: CSAIDRRYGYTF. CDR3 bases: TGCAGTGCTATTGATAGACGCTATGGCTACACCTTC.

This clonotype was seen repeatedly, ten times or more. The J gene is TRBJ2-2, the V gene TRBV10-3; D may be TRBD2 (6 bases). The CDR3 has 13 residues. Germline CDR1 and CDR2: ENHRY and SYGVKD. V lost 10 bases and J 7 bases, leaving 16 bases between the germline ends. The CDR3 here is CARSQEGIGELFF. The CDR3 DNA follows: TGTGCCAGGAGCCAGGAGGGGATCGGGGAGCTGTTTTTT.

The V call is TRBV20-1, the J call TRBJ1-6, with D uncertain. The CDR3 has 12 amino acids. Germline V lookup: CDR1 DFQATT, CDR2 SNEGSKA (reference sequence). V was clipped by 1 base and J by 8 bases, with 6 bases between them. The CDR3 sequence is CSARAVDSPLHF. CDR3 sequence (DNA): TGCAGTGCTAGAGCGGTGGATTCACCCCTCCACTTT.

CDR3 region: CASSFGDSSGNTIYF. DNA for the CDR3: TGTGCCAGCAGCTTCGGGGACAGCTCTGGAAACACCATATATTTT. This chain uses TRBV25-1 with TRBJ1-3, with 7 positions matching TRBD1. The V gene's germline CDR1 is MGHDK and CDR2 SYGVNS. Unmatched junction bases numbered 5, after V lost 6 bases and J lost 0 bases. The CDR3 has 15 residues. The full variable domain, completed using reference TRBV25-1 and TRBJ1-3, is EADIYQTPRYLVIGTGKKITLECSQTMGHDKMYWYQQDPGMELHLIHYSYGVNSTEKGDLSSESTVSRIRTEHFPLTLESARPSHTSQYLCASSFGDSSGNTIYFGEGSWLTVV.